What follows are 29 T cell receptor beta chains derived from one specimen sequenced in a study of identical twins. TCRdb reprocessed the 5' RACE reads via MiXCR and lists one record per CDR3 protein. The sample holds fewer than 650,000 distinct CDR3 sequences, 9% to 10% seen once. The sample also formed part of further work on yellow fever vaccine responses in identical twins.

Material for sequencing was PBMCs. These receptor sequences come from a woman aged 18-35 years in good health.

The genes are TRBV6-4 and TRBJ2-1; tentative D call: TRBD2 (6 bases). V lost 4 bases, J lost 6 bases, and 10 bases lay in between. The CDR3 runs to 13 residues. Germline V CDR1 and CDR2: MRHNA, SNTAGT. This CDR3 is CASSVRGLNEQFF. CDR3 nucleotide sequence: TGTGCCAGCAGTGTGCGGGGCCTCAATGAGCAGTTCTTC.

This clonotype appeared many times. The CDR3 region is CASSLVSSDVNEQYF. The CDR3 DNA sequence: TGTGCCAGCAGCTTGGTGAGTAGCGACGTGAACGAGCAGTACTTC. The genes are TRBV5-6 and TRBJ2-7, with a possible D match to TRBD2 (5 bases). CDR3 length: 15 amino acids. Looked up from germline, CDR1 is SGHDT and CDR2 is YYEEEE. Trimming shortened V by 0 bases and J by 5 bases, and 15 bases separated the two germline ends.

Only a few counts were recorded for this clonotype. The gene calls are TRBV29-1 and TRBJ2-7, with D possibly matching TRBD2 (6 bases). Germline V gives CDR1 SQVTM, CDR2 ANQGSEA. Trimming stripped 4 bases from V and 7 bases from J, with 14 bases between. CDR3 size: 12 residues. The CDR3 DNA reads TGCAGCGTTGTAAAGAGGGCGGGAGAGCAGTACTTC. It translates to CSVVKRAGEQYF.

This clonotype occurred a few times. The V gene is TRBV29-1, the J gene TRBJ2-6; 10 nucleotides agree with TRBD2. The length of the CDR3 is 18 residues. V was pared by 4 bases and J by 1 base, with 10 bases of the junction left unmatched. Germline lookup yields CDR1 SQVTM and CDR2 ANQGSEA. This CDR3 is CSVVGEIAGGSGANVLTF. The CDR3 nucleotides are TGCAGCGTTGTGGGCGAAATAGCGGGGGGTTCTGGGGCCAACGTCCTGACTTTC. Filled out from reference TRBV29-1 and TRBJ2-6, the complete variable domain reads SAVISQKPSRDICQRGTSLTIQCQVDSQVTMMFWYRQQPGQSLTLIATANQGSEATYESGFVIDKFPISRPNLTFSTLTVSNMSPEDSSIYLCSVVGEIAGGSGANVLTFGAGSRLTVL.

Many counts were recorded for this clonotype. In nucleotides, the CDR3 is TGCGCCAGCAGCTTGGGCCCGTATGGGAATCAGCCCCAGCATTTT. Its protein is CASSLGPYGNQPQHF. The chain links TRBV5-1 to TRBJ1-5; D is uncertain. Germline assignment: CDR1 SGHRS and CDR2 YFSETQ. The V and J ends lost 0 bases and 4 bases respectively, with 11 bases between them. This CDR3 is 15 amino acids long.

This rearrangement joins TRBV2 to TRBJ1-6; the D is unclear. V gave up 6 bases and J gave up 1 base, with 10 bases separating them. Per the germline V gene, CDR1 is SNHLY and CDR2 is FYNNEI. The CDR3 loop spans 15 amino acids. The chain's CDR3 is CASSAKGSYNSPLHF. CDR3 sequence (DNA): TGTGCCAGCAGCGCCAAGGGTTCCTATAATTCACCCCTCCACTTT.

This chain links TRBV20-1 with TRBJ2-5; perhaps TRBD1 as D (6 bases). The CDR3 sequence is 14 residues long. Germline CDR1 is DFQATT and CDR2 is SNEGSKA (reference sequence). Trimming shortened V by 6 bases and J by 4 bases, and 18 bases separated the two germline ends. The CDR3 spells CSAKTGTPRETQYF. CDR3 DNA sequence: TGCAGTGCCAAAACCGGGACACCTCGAGAGACCCAGTACTTC.

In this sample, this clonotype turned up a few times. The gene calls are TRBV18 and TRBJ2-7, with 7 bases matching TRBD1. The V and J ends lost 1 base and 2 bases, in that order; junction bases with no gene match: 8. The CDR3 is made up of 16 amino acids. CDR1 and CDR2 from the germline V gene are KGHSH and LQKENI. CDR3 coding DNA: TGTGCCAGCTCACCACAAACAGGGGAACTCGCCTACGAGCAGTACTTC. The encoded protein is CASSPQTGELAYEQYF. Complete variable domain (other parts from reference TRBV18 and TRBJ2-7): NAGVMQNPRHLVRRRGQEARLRCSPMKGHSHVYWYRQLPEEGLKFMVYLQKENIIDESGMPKERFSAEFPKEGPSILRIQQVVRGDSAAYFCASSPQTGELAYEQYFGPGTRLTVT.

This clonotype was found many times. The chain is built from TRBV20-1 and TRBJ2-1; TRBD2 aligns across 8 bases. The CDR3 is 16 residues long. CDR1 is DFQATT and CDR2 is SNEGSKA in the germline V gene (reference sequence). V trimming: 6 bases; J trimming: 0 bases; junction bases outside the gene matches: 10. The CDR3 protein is CSAHGLAASSYNEQFF. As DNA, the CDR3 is TGCAGTGCCCACGGACTAGCAGCGAGCTCCTACAATGAGCAGTTCTTC.

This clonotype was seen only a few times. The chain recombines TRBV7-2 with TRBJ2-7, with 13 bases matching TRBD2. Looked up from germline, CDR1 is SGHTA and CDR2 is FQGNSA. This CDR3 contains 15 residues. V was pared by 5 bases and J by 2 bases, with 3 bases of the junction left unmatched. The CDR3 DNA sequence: TGTGCCAGCAGCGGGGGACTAGCGGGGACCTACGAGCAGTACTTC. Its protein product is CASSGGLAGTYEQYF.

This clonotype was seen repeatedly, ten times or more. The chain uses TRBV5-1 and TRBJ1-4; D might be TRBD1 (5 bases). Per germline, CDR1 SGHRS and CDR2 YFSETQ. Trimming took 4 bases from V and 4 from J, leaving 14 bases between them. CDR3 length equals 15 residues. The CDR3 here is CASSTGDRSNEKLFF. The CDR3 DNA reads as TGCGCCAGCAGCACTGGGGACCGGAGTAATGAAAAACTGTTTTTT.

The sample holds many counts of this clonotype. The CDR3 nucleotides read TGTGCCAGCAGCCTGGGGGGAGATCAGTACTTC. Protein product: CASSLGGDQYF. The chain carries TRBV11-2 and TRBJ2-7; possible D gene TRBD2, 6 bases. Between the trimmed V and J ends, which lost 5 bases and 10 bases, there was a span of 12 bases. Germline CDR1 and CDR2: SGHAT and FQNNGV. The CDR3 totals 11 residues.

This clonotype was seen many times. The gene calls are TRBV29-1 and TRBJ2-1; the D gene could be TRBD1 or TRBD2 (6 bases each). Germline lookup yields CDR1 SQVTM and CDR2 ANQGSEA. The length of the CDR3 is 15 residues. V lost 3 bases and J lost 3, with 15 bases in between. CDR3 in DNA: TGCAGCGTTGAGGGGGGCCCGAACAGCTACAATGAGCAGTTCTTC. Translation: CSVEGGPNSYNEQFF.

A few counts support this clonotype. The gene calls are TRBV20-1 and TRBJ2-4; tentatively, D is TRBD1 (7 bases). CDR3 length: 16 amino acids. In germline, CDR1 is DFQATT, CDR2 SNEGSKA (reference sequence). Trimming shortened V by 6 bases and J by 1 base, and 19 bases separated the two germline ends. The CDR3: CSALGAGGLAKNIQYF. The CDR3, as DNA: TGCAGTGCCCTAGGAGCAGGGGGGTTGGCCAAAAACATTCAGTACTTC.

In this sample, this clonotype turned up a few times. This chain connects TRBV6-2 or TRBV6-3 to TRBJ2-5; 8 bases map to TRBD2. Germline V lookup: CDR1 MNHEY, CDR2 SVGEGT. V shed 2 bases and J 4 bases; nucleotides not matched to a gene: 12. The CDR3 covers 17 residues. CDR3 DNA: TGTGCCAGCAGTTACGGCGATTTCACAGCGGGAGTAGAGACCCAGTACTTC. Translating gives CASSYGDFTAGVETQYF.

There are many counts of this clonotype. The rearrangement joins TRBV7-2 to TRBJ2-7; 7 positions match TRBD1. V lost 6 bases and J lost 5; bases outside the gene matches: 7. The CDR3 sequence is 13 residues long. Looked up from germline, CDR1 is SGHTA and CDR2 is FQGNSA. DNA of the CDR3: TGTGCCAGCAGTACACAGGGGTTCGACGAGCAGTACTTC. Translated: CASSTQGFDEQYF. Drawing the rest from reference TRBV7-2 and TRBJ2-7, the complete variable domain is GAGVSQSPSNKVTEKGKDVELRCDPISGHTALYWYRQSLGQGLEFLIYFQGNSAPDKSGLPSDRFSAERTGGSVSTLTIQRTQQEDSAVYLCASSTQGFDEQYFGPGTRLTVT.

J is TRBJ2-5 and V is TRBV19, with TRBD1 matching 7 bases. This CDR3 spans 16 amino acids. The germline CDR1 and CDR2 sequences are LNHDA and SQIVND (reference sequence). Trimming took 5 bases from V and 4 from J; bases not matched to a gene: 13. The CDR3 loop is CASSLTGRGGAETQYF. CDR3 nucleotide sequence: TGTGCCAGTAGTTTGACAGGGCGAGGAGGCGCAGAGACCCAGTACTTC.

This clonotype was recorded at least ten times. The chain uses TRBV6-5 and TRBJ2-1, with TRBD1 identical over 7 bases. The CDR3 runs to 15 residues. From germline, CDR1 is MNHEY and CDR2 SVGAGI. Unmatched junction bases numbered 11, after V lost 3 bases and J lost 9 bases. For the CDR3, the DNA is TGTGCCAGCAGTTATGGGTCCAGGGGGTTGGGTGAGCAGTTCTTC. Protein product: CASSYGSRGLGEQFF.

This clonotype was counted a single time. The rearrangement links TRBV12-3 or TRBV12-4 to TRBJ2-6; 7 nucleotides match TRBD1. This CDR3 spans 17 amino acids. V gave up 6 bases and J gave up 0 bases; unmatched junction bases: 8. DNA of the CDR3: TGTGCCAGCAGAACCGGGACAGTTTACTCTGGGGCCAACGTCCTGACTTTC. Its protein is CASRTGTVYSGANVLTF.

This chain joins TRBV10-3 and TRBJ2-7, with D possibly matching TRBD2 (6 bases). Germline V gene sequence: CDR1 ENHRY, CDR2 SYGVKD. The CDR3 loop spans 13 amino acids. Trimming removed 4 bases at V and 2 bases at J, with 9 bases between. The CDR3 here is CAISATSPYEQYF. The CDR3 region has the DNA TGTGCCATCAGTGCTACTAGCCCCTACGAGCAGTACTTC.

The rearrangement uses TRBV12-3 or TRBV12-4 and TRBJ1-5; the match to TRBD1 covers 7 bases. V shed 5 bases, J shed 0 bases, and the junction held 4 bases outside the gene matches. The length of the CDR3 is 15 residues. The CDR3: CASSADRDSNQPQHF. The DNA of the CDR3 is TGTGCCAGCAGTGCCGACAGGGATAGCAATCAGCCCCAGCATTTT.

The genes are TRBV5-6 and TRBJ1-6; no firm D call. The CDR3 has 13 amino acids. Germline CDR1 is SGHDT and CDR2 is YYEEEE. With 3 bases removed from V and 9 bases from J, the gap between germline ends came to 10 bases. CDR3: CASSSWSGSPLHF. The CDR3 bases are TGTGCCAGCAGCTCCTGGTCGGGTTCACCCCTCCACTTT.

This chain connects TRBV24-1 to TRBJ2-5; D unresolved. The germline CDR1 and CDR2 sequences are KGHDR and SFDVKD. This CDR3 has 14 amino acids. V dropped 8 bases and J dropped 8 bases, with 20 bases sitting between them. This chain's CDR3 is CATKSTTRQGTQYF. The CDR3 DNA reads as TGTGCCACCAAATCTACGACGAGGCAAGGTACCCAGTACTTC.

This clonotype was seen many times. CDR3 in amino acids: CASSDRPSGSYNEQFF. The CDR3 nucleotides read TGCGCCAGCAGCGACCGCCCTAGCGGGAGCTACAATGAGCAGTTCTTC. V gene TRBV5-1 combines with J gene TRBJ2-1; 10 positions agree with TRBD2. After removal of 4 bases from V and 3 bases from J, the junction contained 7 bases not matched to a gene. CDR1 is SGHRS and CDR2 is YFSETQ in the germline V gene. The CDR3 consists of 16 residues.

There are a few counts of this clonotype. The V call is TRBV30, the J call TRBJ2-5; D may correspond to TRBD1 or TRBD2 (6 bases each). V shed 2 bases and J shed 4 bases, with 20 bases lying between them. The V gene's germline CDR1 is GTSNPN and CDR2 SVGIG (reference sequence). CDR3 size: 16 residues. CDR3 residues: CAWSILTTGGGETQYF. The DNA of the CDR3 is TGTGCCTGGAGTATACTGACGACAGGAGGGGGAGAGACCCAGTACTTC. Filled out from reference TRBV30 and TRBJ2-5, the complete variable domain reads SQTIHQWPATLVQPVGSPLSLECTVEGTSNPNLYWYRQAAGRGLQLLFYSVGIGQISSEVPQNLSASRPQDRQFILSSKKLLLSDSGFYLCAWSILTTGGGETQYFGPGTRLLVL.

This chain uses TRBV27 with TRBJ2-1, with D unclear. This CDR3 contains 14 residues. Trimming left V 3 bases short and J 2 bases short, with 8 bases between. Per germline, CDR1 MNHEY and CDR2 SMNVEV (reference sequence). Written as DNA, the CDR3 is TGTGCCAGCAGTTTCAAGGGCCCCTACAATGAGCAGTTCTTC. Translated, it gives CASSFKGPYNEQFF.

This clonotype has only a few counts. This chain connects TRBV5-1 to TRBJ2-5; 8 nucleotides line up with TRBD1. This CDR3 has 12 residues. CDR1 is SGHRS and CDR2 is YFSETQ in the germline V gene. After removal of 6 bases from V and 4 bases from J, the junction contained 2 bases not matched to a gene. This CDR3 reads CASTDRGETQYF. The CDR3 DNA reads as TGCGCCAGCACCGACAGGGGAGAGACCCAGTACTTC.

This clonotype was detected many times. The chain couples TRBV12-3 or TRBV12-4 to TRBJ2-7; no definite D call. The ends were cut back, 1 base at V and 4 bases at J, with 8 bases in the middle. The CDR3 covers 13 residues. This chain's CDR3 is CASSLDPRYEQYF. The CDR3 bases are TGTGCCAGCAGTTTAGATCCCCGGTACGAGCAGTACTTC.

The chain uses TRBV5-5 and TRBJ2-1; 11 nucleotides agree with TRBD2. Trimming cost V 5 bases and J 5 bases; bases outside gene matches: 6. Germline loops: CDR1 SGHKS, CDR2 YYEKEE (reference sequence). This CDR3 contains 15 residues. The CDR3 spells CASSYTSGSHNEQFF. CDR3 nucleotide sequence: TGTGCCAGCAGTTACACTAGCGGGAGCCACAATGAGCAGTTCTTC. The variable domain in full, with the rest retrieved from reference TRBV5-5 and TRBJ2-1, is DAGVTQSPTHLIKTRGQQVTLRCSPISGHKSVSWYQQVLGQGPQFIFQYYEKEERGRGNFPDRFSARQFPNYSSELNVNALLLGDSALYLCASSYTSGSHNEQFFGPGTRLTVL.